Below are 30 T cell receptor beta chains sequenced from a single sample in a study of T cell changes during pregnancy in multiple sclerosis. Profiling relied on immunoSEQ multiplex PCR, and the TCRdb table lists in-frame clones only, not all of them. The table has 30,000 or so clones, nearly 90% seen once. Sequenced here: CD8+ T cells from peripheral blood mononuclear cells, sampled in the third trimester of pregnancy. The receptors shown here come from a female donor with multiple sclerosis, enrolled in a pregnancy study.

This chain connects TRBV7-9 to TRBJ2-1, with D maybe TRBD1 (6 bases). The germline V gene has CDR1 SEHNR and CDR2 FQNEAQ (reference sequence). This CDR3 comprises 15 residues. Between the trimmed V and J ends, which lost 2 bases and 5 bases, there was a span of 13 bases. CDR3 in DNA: TGTGCCAGCAGCTTACAGGGGAAGACTAACAATGAGCAGTTCTTC. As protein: CASSLQGKTNNEQFF.

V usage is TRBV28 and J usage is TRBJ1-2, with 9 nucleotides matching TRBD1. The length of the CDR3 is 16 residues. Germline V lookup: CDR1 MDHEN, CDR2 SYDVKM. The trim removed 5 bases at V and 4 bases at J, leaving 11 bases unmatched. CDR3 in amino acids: CASSTPGTGTLYGYTF. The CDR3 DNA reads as TGTGCCAGCAGTACACCCGGGACAGGGACCCTCTATGGCTACACCTTC.

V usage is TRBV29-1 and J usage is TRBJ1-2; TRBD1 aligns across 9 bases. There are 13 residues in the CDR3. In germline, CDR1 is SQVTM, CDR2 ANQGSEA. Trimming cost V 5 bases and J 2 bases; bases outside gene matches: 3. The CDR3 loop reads CSVWTGVNYGYTF. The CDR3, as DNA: TGCAGCGTTTGGACAGGGGTCAACTATGGCTACACCTTC. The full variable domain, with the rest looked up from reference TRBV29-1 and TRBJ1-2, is SAVISQKPSRDICQRGTSLTIQCQVDSQVTMMFWYRQQPGQSLTLIATANQGSEATYESGFVIDKFPISRPNLTFSTLTVSNMSPEDSSIYLCSVWTGVNYGYTFGSGTRLTVV.

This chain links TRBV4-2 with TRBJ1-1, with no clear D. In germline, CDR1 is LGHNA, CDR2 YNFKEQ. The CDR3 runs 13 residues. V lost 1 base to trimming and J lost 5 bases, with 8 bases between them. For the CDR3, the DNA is TGTGCCAGCAGCCAAGGTGGGAGGACTGAAGCTTTCTTT. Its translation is CASSQGGRTEAFF.

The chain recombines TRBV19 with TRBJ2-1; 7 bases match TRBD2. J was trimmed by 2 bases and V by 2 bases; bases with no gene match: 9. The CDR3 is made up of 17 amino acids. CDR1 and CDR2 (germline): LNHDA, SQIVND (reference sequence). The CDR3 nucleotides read TGTGCCAGTAGTATACGGGGGGTCAGGGTACCCTACAATGAGCAGTTCTTC. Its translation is CASSIRGVRVPYNEQFF.

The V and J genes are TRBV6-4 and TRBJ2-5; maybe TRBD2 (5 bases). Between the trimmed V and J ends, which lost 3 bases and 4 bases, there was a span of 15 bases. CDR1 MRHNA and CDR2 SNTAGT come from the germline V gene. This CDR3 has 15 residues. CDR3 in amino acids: CASSENSEGGETQYF. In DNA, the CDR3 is TGTGCCAGCAGTGAAAATAGCGAAGGAGGAGAGACCCAGTACTTC.

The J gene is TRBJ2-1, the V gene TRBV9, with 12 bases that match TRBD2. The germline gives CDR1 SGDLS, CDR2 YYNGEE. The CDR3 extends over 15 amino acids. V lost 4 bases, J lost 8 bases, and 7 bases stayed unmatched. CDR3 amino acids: CASSLTSGGRDEQFF. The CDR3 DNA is TGTGCCAGCAGCCTAACTAGCGGGGGGAGGGATGAGCAGTTCTTC.

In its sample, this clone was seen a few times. The chain's CDR3 is CAISEIQYYEQYF. The CDR3 nucleotides read TGTGCCATCAGTGAGATTCAGTACTACGAGCAGTACTTC. V usage is TRBV10-3 and J usage is TRBJ2-7; D not certain. This CDR3 comprises 13 residues. Germline CDR1 and CDR2: ENHRY and SYGVKD. The V and J ends lost 2 bases and 3 bases respectively, with 8 bases between them.

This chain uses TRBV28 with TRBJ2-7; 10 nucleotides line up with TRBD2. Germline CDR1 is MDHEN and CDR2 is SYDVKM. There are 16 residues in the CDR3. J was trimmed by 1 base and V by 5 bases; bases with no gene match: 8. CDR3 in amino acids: CASSPLAGAGSYEQYF. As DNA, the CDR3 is TGTGCCAGCAGTCCCCTAGCGGGGGCGGGATCCTACGAGCAGTACTTC.

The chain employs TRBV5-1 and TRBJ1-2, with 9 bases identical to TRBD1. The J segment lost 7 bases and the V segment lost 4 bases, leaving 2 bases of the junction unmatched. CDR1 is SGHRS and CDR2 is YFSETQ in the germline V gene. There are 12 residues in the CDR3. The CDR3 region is CASSPDRGGYTF. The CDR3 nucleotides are TGCGCCAGCAGCCCGGACAGGGGTGGCTACACCTTC.

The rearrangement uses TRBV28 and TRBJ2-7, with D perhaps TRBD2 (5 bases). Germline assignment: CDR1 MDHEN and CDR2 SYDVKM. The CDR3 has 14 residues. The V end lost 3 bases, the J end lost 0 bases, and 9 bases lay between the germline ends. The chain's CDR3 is CASSFFGSSYEQYF. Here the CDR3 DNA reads TGTGCCAGCAGTTTTTTTGGGAGCTCCTACGAGCAGTACTTC.

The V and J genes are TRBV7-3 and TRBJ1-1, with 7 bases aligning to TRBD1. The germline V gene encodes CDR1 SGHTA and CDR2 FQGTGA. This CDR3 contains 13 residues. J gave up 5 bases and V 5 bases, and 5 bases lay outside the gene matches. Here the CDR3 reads CASSPTGNTEAFF. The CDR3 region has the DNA TGTGCCAGCAGCCCGACAGGGAATACTGAAGCTTTCTTT.

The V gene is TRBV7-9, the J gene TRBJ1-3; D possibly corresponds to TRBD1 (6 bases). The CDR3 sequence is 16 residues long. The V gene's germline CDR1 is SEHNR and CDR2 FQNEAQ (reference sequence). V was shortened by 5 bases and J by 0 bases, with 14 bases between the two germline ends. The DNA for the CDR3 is TGTGCCAGCAGCAAATTGACAGGAAACTCTGGAAACACCATATATTTT. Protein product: CASSKLTGNSGNTIYF. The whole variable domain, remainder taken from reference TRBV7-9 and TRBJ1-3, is DTGVSQNPRHKITKRGQNVTFRCDPISEHNRLYWYRQTLGQGPEFLTYFQNEAQLEKSRLLSDRFSAERPKGSFSTLEIQRTEQGDSAMYLCASSKLTGNSGNTIYFGEGSWLTVV.

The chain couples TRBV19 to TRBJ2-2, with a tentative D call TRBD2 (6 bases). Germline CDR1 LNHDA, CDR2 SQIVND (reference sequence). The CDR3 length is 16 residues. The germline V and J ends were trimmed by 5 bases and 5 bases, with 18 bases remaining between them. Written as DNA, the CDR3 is TGTGCCAGTAGTGGCCCGGGACTTCCGAGTACCGGGGAGCTGTTTTTT. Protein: CASSGPGLPSTGELFF.

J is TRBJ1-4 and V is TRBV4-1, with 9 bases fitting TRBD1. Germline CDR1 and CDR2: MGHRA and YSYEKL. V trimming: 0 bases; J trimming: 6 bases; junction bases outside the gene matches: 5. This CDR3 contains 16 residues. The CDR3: CASSQEKGTGYEKLFF. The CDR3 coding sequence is TGCGCCAGCAGCCAAGAGAAGGGGACAGGGTATGAAAAACTGTTTTTT.

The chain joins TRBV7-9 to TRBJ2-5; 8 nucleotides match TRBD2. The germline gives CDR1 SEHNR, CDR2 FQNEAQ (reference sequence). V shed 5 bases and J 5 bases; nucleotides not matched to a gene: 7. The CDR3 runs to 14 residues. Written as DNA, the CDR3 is TGTGCCAGCAGCGAAAGACGGGAGGGGGAGACCCAGTACTTC. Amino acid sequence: CASSERREGETQYF.

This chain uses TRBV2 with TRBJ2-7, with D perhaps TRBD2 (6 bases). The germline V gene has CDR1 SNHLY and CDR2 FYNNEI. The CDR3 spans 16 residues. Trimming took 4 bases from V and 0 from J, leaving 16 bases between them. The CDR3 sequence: CASSAPFAGYSYEQYF. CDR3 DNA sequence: TGTGCCAGCAGTGCACCCTTTGCGGGGTACTCCTACGAGCAGTACTTC.

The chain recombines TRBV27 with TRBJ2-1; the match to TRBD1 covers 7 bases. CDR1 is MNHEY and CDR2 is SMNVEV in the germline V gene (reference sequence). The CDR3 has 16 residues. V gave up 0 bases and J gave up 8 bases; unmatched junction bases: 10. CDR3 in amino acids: CASSLSTQWTGDEQFF. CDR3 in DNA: TGTGCCAGCAGTTTATCGACGCAGTGGACAGGCGATGAGCAGTTCTTC.

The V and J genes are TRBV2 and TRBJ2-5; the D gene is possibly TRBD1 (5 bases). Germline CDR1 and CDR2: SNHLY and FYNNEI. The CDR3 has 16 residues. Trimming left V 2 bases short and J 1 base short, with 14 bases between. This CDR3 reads CASSEQGRIPQETQYF. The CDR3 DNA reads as TGTGCCAGCAGTGAACAGGGCCGAATACCCCAAGAGACCCAGTACTTC.

The CDR3 region is CASSAQVKANYGYTF. CDR3 nucleotide sequence: TGTGCCAGCAGTGCACAGGTGAAAGCTAACTATGGCTACACCTTC. The chain recombines TRBV6-1 with TRBJ1-2; TRBD1 might be the D (5 bases). The V gene lost 4 bases and the J gene lost 0 bases, with 12 bases spanning the gap. Germline V gene lookup returns CDR1 MNHNS and CDR2 SASEGT. CDR3 length equals 15 residues.

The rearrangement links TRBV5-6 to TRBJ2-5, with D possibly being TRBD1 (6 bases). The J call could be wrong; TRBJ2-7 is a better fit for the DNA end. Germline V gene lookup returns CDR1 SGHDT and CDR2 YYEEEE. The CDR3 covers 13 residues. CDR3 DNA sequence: TGTGCCAGCAGCTTGCTACAGGGCTACGAGCAGTACTTC. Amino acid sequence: CASSLLQGYEQYF.

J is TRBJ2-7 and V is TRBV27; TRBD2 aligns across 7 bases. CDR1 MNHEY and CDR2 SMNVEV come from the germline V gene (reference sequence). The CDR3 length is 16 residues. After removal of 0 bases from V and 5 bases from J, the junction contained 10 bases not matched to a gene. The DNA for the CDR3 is TGTGCCAGCAGTTTATCGCTACCAGGGAGGGCCCACGAGCAGTACTTC. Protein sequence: CASSLSLPGRAHEQYF.

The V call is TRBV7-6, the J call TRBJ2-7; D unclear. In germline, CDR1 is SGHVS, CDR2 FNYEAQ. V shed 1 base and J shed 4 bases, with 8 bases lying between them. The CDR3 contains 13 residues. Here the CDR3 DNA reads TGTGCCAGCAGCTTAGTCTCCGGGTACGAGCAGTACTTC. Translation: CASSLVSGYEQYF.

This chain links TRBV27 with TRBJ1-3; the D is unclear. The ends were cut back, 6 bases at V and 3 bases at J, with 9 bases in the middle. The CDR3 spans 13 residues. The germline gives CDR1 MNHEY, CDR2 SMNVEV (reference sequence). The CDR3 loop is CASSPTLGNTIYF. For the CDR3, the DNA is TGTGCCAGCAGCCCAACTCTTGGAAACACCATATATTTT.

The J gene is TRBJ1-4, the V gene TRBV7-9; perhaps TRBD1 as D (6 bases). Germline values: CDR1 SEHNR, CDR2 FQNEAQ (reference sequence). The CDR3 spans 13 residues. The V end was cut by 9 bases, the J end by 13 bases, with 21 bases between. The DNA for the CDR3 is TGTGCCAGTTGGGACGGCCGGAAAGGGGGACTGTTTTTT. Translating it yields CASWDGRKGGLFF.

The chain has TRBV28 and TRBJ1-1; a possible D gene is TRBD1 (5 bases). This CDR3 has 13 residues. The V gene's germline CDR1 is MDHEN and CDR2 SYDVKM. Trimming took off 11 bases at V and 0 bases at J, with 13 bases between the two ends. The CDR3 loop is CASVGGLNTEAFF. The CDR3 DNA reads TGTGCCTCCGTCGGGGGGTTGAACACTGAAGCTTTCTTT.

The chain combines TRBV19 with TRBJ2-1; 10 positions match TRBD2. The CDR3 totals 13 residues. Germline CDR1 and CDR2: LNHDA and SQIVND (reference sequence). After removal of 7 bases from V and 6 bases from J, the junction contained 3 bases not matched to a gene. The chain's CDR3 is CASTIAGGNEQFF. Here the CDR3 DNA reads TGTGCCAGTACAATAGCGGGAGGCAATGAGCAGTTCTTC.

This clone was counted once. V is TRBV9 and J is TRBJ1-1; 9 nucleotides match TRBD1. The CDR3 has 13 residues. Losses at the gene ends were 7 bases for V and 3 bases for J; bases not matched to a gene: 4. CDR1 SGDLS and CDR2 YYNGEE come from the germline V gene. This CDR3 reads CASRDREDTEAFF. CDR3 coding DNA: TGTGCCAGCCGGGACAGGGAGGACACTGAAGCTTTCTTT.

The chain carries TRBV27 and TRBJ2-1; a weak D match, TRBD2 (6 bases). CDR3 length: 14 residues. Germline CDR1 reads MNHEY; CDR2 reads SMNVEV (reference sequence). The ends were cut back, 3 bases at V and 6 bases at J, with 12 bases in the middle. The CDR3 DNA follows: TGTGCCAGCAGTTTTGGAGGGCTACGCAATGAGCAGTTCTTC. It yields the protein CASSFGGLRNEQFF.

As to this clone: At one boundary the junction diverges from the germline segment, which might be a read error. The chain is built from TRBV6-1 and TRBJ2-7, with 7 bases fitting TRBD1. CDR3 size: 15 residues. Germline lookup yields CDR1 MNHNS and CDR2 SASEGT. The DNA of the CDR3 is TGTGCCAGCAGTGAAATGTGGGACAGCTCCTTCGAGCAGTACTTC. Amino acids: CASSEMWDSSFEQYF.